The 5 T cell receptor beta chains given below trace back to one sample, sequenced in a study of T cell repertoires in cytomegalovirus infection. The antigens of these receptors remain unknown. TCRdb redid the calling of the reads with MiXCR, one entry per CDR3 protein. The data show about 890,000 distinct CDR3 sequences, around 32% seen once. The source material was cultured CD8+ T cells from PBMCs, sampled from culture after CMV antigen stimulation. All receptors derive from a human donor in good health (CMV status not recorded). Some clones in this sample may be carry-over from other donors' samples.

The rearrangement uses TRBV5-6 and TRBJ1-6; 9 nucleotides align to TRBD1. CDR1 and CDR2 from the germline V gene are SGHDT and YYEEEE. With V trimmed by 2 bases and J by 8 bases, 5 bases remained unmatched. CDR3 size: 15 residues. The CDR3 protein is CASSFGQGIYSPLHF. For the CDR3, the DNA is TGTGCCAGCAGCTTTGGACAGGGGATTTATTCACCCCTCCACTTT.

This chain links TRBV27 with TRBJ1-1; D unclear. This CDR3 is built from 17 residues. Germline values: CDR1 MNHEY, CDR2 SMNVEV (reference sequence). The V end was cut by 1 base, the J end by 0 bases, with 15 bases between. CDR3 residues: CASSLFFLGSLNTEAFF. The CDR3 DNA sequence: TGTGCCAGCAGTTTATTCTTTCTCGGATCCCTGAACACTGAAGCTTTCTTT.

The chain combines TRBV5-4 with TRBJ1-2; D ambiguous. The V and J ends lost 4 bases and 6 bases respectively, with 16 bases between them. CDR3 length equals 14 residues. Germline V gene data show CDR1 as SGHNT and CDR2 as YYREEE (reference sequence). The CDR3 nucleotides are TGTGCCAGCAGCCCCGGAGGGCTCTGGGATGGCTACACCTTC. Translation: CASSPGGLWDGYTF.

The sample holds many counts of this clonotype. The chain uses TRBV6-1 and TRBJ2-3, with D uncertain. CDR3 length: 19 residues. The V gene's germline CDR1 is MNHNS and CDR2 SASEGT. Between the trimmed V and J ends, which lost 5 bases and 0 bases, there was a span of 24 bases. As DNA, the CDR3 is TGTGCCAGCAGTCGTTCCCCCAGTGAGATAACGTCTAGCACAGATACGCAGTATTTT. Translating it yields CASSRSPSEITSSTDTQYF.

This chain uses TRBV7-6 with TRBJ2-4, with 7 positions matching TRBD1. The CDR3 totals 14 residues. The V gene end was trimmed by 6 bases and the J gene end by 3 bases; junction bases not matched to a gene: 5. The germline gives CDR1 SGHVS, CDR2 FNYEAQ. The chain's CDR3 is CASRSGGDKNIQYF. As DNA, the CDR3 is TGTGCCAGCAGGTCAGGGGGTGACAAAAACATTCAGTACTTC.